The 30 T cell receptor beta chains listed next were all sequenced from one sample in a study of CD8 T cells in ankylosing spondylitis. TCRdb re-called the 5' RACE reads with MiXCR, one entry per CDR3 protein. The sample includes over 150,000 distinct CDR3 sequences, roughly 12% of them seen just once. The specimen sequenced was blood, either unsorted or a sorted T cell fraction (not recorded which). The receptor source for this set is a male donor with ankylosing spondylitis or in good health (not recorded which).

This chain links TRBV29-1 with TRBJ1-1; D is unresolved. This CDR3 region has 12 residues. Germline V gene lookup returns CDR1 SQVTM and CDR2 ANQGSEA. Trimming took 3 bases from V and 1 from J, leaving 6 bases between them. The chain's CDR3 is CSVDTGNTEAFF. CDR3 sequence (DNA): TGCAGCGTTGATACTGGGAACACTGAAGCTTTCTTT.

This clonotype appeared many times. The chain has TRBV7-9 and TRBJ2-7; D gene ambiguous. The germline CDR1 and CDR2 sequences are SEHNR and FQNEAQ (reference sequence). Trimming removed 2 bases from V and 6 bases from J, with 11 bases in between. The CDR3 covers 13 residues. In nucleotides, the CDR3 is TGTGCCAGCAGCTTAAGCTCGCTCCGCGAGCAGTACTTC. Translated: CASSLSSLREQYF.

The genes are TRBV12-3 or TRBV12-4 and TRBJ2-1, with 8 bases aligning to TRBD2. V lost 2 bases, J lost 9 bases, and 9 bases stayed unmatched. The CDR3 has 15 amino acids. CDR3 residues: CASSLRGGQVGEQFF. CDR3 in DNA: TGTGCCAGCAGTTTACGGGGGGGGCAGGTTGGTGAGCAGTTCTTC.

This chain links TRBV4-1 with TRBJ1-5; D is unresolved. The V end was cut by 5 bases, the J end by 4 bases, with 9 bases between. The CDR3 extends over 13 amino acids. Germline CDR1 MGHRA, CDR2 YSYEKL. CDR3 region: CASSKARNQPQHF. CDR3 nucleotide sequence: TGCGCCAGCAGCAAGGCACGTAATCAGCCCCAGCATTTT.

This clonotype was detected only a few times. CDR3 loop: CSVAGSGTGLYEQYF. CDR3 DNA sequence: TGCAGCGTTGCTGGATCCGGGACAGGACTCTACGAGCAGTACTTC. This chain uses TRBV29-1 with TRBJ2-7, with 8 bases fitting TRBD1. The CDR3 totals 15 residues. Trimming took 4 bases from V and 3 from J; bases not matched to a gene: 11. Germline V CDR1 and CDR2: SQVTM, ANQGSEA.

This clonotype showed up many times. CDR3 nucleotide sequence: TGTGCCAGCAGTGCGGGGTGGAACACTGAAGCTTTCTTT. Residues: CASSAGWNTEAFF. V and J are TRBV12-3 or TRBV12-4 and TRBJ1-1; no firm D call. This CDR3 comprises 13 residues. Trimming cost V 5 bases and J 1 base, with 8 bases left between them.

The chain uses TRBV7-9 and TRBJ2-1; 7 bases fit TRBD2. The CDR3 sequence is 17 residues long. Germline values: CDR1 SEHNR, CDR2 FQNEAQ (reference sequence). The V gene end was trimmed by 4 bases and the J gene end by 2 bases; junction bases not matched to a gene: 11. The chain's CDR3 is CASSSTGWEGPYNEQFF. CDR3 DNA: TGTGCCAGCAGCTCCACCGGGTGGGAGGGGCCCTACAATGAGCAGTTCTTC.

The chain couples TRBV5-5 to TRBJ2-7, with D hard to call. This CDR3 comprises 13 residues. V gave up 4 bases and J gave up 6 bases, with 14 bases separating them. Per germline, CDR1 SGHKS and CDR2 YYEKEE (reference sequence). CDR3 residues: CASSPENGAEQYF. As DNA, the CDR3 is TGTGCCAGCAGCCCCGAGAACGGAGCCGAGCAGTACTTC.

This rearrangement joins TRBV5-6 to TRBJ2-3, with 9 bases fitting TRBD2. The CDR3 runs to 19 residues. The V segment lost 4 bases and the J segment 3 bases; nucleotides outside the gene matches: 18. Germline-derived CDR1 and CDR2 are SGHDT and YYEEEE. CDR3 in DNA: TGTGCCAGCAGCCCCGGGGGCCTAGCGGGACTTGTGGGAACAGATACGCAGTATTTT. Protein sequence: CASSPGGLAGLVGTDTQYF.

This clonotype was observed many times. Here the CDR3 DNA reads TGTGCCAGCTCCTCGGACTGGGGCAATGAGCAGTTCTTC. This encodes CASSSDWGNEQFF. The rearrangement uses TRBV7-9 and TRBJ2-1; TRBD2 might be the D (5 bases). This CDR3 contains 13 residues. V was cut by 8 bases and J by 6 bases, with 14 bases left in between. Germline CDR1 is SEHNR and CDR2 is FQNEAQ (reference sequence).

This clonotype was seen repeatedly, ten times or more. The gene calls are TRBV10-3 and TRBJ1-2; D possibly corresponds to TRBD1 (5 bases). The CDR3 sequence is 13 residues long. The germline V gene encodes CDR1 ENHRY and CDR2 SYGVKD. V was shortened by 6 bases and J by 3 bases, with 11 bases between the two germline ends. The CDR3 protein is CAISVRADYGYTF. The CDR3 coding sequence is TGTGCCATCAGCGTCAGGGCCGACTATGGCTACACCTTC.

This clonotype was seen more than once but under ten times. The V and J genes are TRBV4-1 and TRBJ2-1; 13 bases agree with TRBD2. V trimming: 4 bases; J trimming: 1 base; junction bases outside the gene matches: 4. The CDR3 covers 17 residues. Germline CDR1 is MGHRA and CDR2 is YSYEKL. The CDR3, as DNA: TGCGCCAGCAGCCCTACTAGCGGGGGGGTTTCCTACAATGAGCAGTTCTTC. Translated, it gives CASSPTSGGVSYNEQFF.

This clonotype was seen a handful of times. The chain couples TRBV2 to TRBJ1-6; D remains ambiguous. CDR1 SNHLY and CDR2 FYNNEI come from the germline V gene. Trimming took off 6 bases at V and 9 bases at J, with 15 bases between the two ends. The CDR3 loop spans 14 amino acids. CDR3 residues: CASSERHMLSPLHF. The CDR3 DNA sequence: TGTGCCAGCAGCGAGAGACATATGCTTTCACCCCTCCACTTT. The whole variable domain, filled in from reference TRBV2 and TRBJ1-6, reads EPEVTQTPSHQVTQMGQEVILRCVPISNHLYFYWYRQILGQKVEFLVSFYNNEISEKSEIFDDQFSVERPDGSNFTLKIRSTKLEDSAMYFCASSERHMLSPLHFGNGTRLTVT.

The chain has TRBV11-2 and TRBJ1-1, with D unresolved. The CDR3 loop spans 13 amino acids. Germline-derived CDR1 and CDR2 are SGHAT and FQNNGV. The V end was cut by 3 bases, the J end by 6 bases, with 11 bases between. CDR3 residues: CASSFDLTAEAFF. The CDR3, as DNA: TGTGCCAGCAGCTTTGACCTAACAGCTGAAGCTTTCTTT.

The V and J genes are TRBV29-1 and TRBJ1-1; D uncertain. V was shortened by 7 bases and J by 6 bases, with 6 bases between the two germline ends. The CDR3 extends over 9 amino acids. Germline assignment: CDR1 SQVTM and CDR2 ANQGSEA. The CDR3 coding sequence is TGCAGCGACCGGGCTGAAGCTTTCTTT. Translation: CSDRAEAFF.

The chain is built from TRBV3-1 and TRBJ1-5, with 8 bases lining up with TRBD1. Germline assignment: CDR1 LGHDT and CDR2 YNNKEL (reference sequence). The CDR3 covers 14 residues. The junction had 4 bases not matched to a gene; V was cut back by 4 bases and J by 5 bases. The CDR3 reads CASSPQGVYQPQHF. CDR3 nucleotide sequence: TGTGCCAGCAGCCCACAGGGGGTATATCAGCCCCAGCATTTT.

This clonotype has a count of ten or more. The J gene is TRBJ2-1, the V gene TRBV5-1; 8 bases match TRBD2. In germline, CDR1 is SGHRS, CDR2 YFSETQ. The CDR3 contains 15 residues. After removal of 7 bases from V and 1 base from J, the junction contained 7 bases not matched to a gene. The CDR3 coding sequence is TGCGCCAGCTATCTTAGCGGGGTTTCCTACAATGAGCAGTTCTTC. Encoded protein: CASYLSGVSYNEQFF.

This clonotype came up many times. This chain joins TRBV10-2 and TRBJ2-1; D may be TRBD1 or TRBD2 (6 bases each). In germline, CDR1 is WSHSY, CDR2 SAAADI. V was pared by 10 bases and J by 6 bases, with 19 bases between. CDR3 size: 14 residues. The CDR3 sequence: CATRQVGGFNEQFF. CDR3 coding DNA: TGCGCCACAAGACAGGTCGGGGGCTTCAATGAGCAGTTCTTC.

V and J are TRBV9 and TRBJ1-1, with TRBD1 identical over 9 bases. Per the germline V gene, CDR1 is SGDLS and CDR2 is YYNGEE. This CDR3 is 13 amino acids long. Trimming took 0 bases from V and 6 from J; bases not matched to a gene: 0. CDR3 bases: TGTGCCAGCAGCGTAGGACAGGGGGCTGAAGCTTTCTTT. This translates into CASSVGQGAEAFF.

This clonotype has at least ten counts. This chain connects TRBV5-1 to TRBJ2-5, with 7 bases identical to TRBD1. The CDR3 extends over 14 amino acids. V trimming: 2 bases; J trimming: 2 bases; junction bases outside the gene matches: 3. Germline lookup yields CDR1 SGHRS and CDR2 YFSETQ. The CDR3 bases are TGCGCCAGCAGCTTTGTGGACAGGCAAGAGACCCAGTACTTC. It encodes CASSFVDRQETQYF.

This clonotype was observed many times. V usage is TRBV12-5 and J usage is TRBJ2-7; either TRBD1 or TRBD2 may supply D (5 bases each). This CDR3 contains 16 residues. Germline-derived CDR1 and CDR2 are LGHNT and FRNRAP. The V gene lost 5 bases and the J gene lost 3 bases, with 20 bases spanning the gap. The CDR3 nucleotides read TGTGCTAGTGGTCCGGCCGGGACCCTTAAGGACTACGAGCAGTACTTC. Its translation is CASGPAGTLKDYEQYF.

This clonotype was seen more than once but under ten times. Written as DNA, the CDR3 is TGTGCCAGCAGCTTAGAAAGGCCCGGACAGGGACGGAGTGGCTACACCTTC. Its protein is CASSLERPGQGRSGYTF. The V and J genes are TRBV7-9 and TRBJ1-2, with 8 bases matching TRBD1. The CDR3 runs 17 residues. Germline CDR1 reads SEHNR; CDR2 reads FQNEAQ (reference sequence). The V gene end was trimmed by 1 base and the J gene end by 7 bases; junction bases not matched to a gene: 14. Based on the CDR3 plus reference TRBV7-9 and TRBJ1-2, the full variable domain is DTGVSQNPRHKITKRGQNVTFRCDPISEHNRLYWYRQTLGQGPEFLTYFQNEAQLEKSRLLSDRFSAERPKGSFSTLEIQRTEQGDSAMYLCASSLERPGQGRSGYTFGSGTRLTVV.

This clonotype was seen only a few times. The chain is built from TRBV5-6 and TRBJ1-2; maybe TRBD1 (5 bases). The CDR3 is 13 amino acids. V was clipped by 7 bases and J by 1 base, with 11 bases between them. Germline V gene data show CDR1 as SGHDT and CDR2 as YYEEEE. The CDR3 reads CASGEGSNYGYTF. CDR3 nucleotide sequence: TGTGCCAGCGGGGAGGGGAGTAACTATGGCTACACCTTC.

Regarding this clonotype: This sequence may be a read error, since a much larger clone differs from it by one base. The V call is TRBV3-1, the J call TRBJ2-1; D is perhaps TRBD2 (6 bases). Per the germline V gene, CDR1 is LGHDT and CDR2 is YNNKEL (reference sequence). The CDR3 covers 13 residues. V shed 1 base and J shed 8 bases, with 9 bases lying between them. The CDR3 nucleotides read TGTGCCAGCAGCCAAGGGACTAAGGATGAGCAGTTCTTC. It encodes CASSQGTKDEQFF.

The rearrangement joins TRBV5-1 to TRBJ2-1, with TRBD2 matching 14 bases. This CDR3 region has 16 residues. CDR1 is SGHRS, CDR2 YFSETQ, per germline. Trimming removed 4 bases from V and 4 bases from J; junction bases left unmatched: 4. CDR3: CASSRLAGGPYNEQFF. CDR3 nucleotides: TGCGCCAGCAGCAGACTAGCGGGAGGGCCGTACAATGAGCAGTTCTTC. Filled out from reference TRBV5-1 and TRBJ2-1, the complete variable domain reads KAGVTQTPRYLIKTRGQQVTLSCSPISGHRSVSWYQQTPGQGLQFLFEYFSETQRNKGNFPGRFSGRQFSNSRSEMNVSTLELGDSALYLCASSRLAGGPYNEQFFGPGTRLTVL.

The chain combines TRBV20-1 with TRBJ1-1; D ambiguous. The CDR3 is 13 amino acids. Germline V CDR1 and CDR2: DFQATT, SNEGSKA (reference sequence). V lost 5 bases and J 6 bases, leaving 16 bases between the germline ends. The CDR3 region is CSAYENLGSEAFF. CDR3 DNA: TGCAGTGCTTACGAAAATCTGGGGTCTGAAGCTTTCTTT.

The chain recombines TRBV5-1 with TRBJ2-2, with D possibly being TRBD2 (5 bases). Trimming took off 6 bases at V and 7 bases at J, with 13 bases between the two ends. The CDR3 covers 13 residues. Germline loops: CDR1 SGHRS, CDR2 YFSETQ. As DNA, the CDR3 is TGCGCCAGCACGCCGACCGAGGGCGGGGAGCTGTTTTTT. Its translation: CASTPTEGGELFF. Full variable domain (remainder filled in from reference TRBV5-1 and TRBJ2-2): KAGVTQTPRYLIKTRGQQVTLSCSPISGHRSVSWYQQTPGQGLQFLFEYFSETQRNKGNFPGRFSGRQFSNSRSEMNVSTLELGDSALYLCASTPTEGGELFFGEGSRLTVL.

The J gene is TRBJ2-7, the V gene TRBV6-2 or TRBV6-3; 7 bases match TRBD1. Germline values: CDR1 MNHEY, CDR2 SVGEGT. This CDR3 spans 14 amino acids. V lost 2 bases, J lost 3 bases, and 4 bases stayed unmatched. The CDR3: CASSYVGGNYEQYF. DNA of the CDR3: TGTGCCAGCAGTTACGTAGGGGGCAACTACGAGCAGTACTTC.

This clonotype was observed a handful of times. The CDR3 spells CASSIQGTSTDTQYF. The CDR3 nucleotides are TGTGCCAGCAGCATTCAGGGGACTAGCACAGATACGCAGTATTTT. The chain couples TRBV7-9 to TRBJ2-3; D tentatively reads TRBD1 or TRBD2 (6 bases each). From germline, CDR1 is SEHNR and CDR2 FQNEAQ (reference sequence). This CDR3 region has 15 residues. The V end was cut by 5 bases, the J end by 0 bases, with 12 bases between.

This clonotype was counted at least ten times. J is TRBJ2-1 and V is TRBV20-1; D gene uncertain. The CDR3 extends over 15 amino acids. The V and J ends lost 4 bases and 1 base respectively, with 14 bases between them. Germline-derived CDR1 and CDR2 are DFQATT and SNEGSKA (reference sequence). CDR3 in amino acids: CSANLHSRSYNEQFF. DNA of the CDR3: TGCAGTGCTAATCTTCACAGTCGGTCCTACAATGAGCAGTTCTTC.